The TCR beta chain under discussion was sequenced for a study of technical replicates of blood from a few donors. TCRdb's copy holds only in-frame clones and misses some; the assay was immunoSEQ multiplex PCR. In the table there are 65,000 to 85,000 clones, about nine tenths of which are singletons. The CDR3 loop spans 13 amino acids. Between the trimmed V and J ends, which lost 3 bases and 1 base, there was a span of 6 bases. Germline assignment: CDR1 MDHEN and CDR2 SYDVKM. The chain employs TRBV28 and TRBJ1-1; no definite D call. Sequenced material: T cells isolated from PBMCs. This sequence originates from a human donor in good health. Here the CDR3 DNA reads TGTGCCAGCAGTTTTGCGAGGAACACTGAAGCTTTCTTT. Translated, it gives CASSFARNTEAFF. The full variable domain, its missing parts supplied by reference TRBV28 and TRBJ1-1, is DVKVTQSSRYLVKRTGEKVFLECVQDMDHENMFWYRQDPGLGLRLIYFSYDVKMKEKGDIPEGYSVSREKKERFSLILESASTNQTSMYLCASSFARNTEAFFGQGTRLTVV.